A selection of T cell receptor beta chains follows, all from one sample in a study of T cell responses to AZD1222 COVID-19 vaccine. Libraries were prepared by immunoSEQ multiplex PCR; TCRdb keeps only in-frame clonotypes and omits some of them. Of just over 150,000 clones in the sample, around nine tenths were seen once. The source was peripheral blood, collected after recovery from COVID-19. These receptors originate from an adult who had recovered from COVID-19. CDR3s include the opening cysteine and the closing phenylalanine or tryptophan. The order of the fields is V gene, J gene, D gene, clone size, CDR3 DNA, CDR3 protein. D genes are given only for firm matches. Size values are once, few and many counts, or a class for expanded clones, and some rows have none.

V: TRBV28
J: TRBJ1-1
D: -
size: -
DNA: TGTGCCAGCAGTCCAATCCAAATCGGCGAAGCTTTCTTT
CDR3: CASSPIQIGEAFF

V: TRBV28
J: TRBJ1-1
D: TRBD1
size: -
DNA: TGTGCCAGCAGTTCAGACGGACAGGGGGGCACTGAAGCTTTCTTT
CDR3: CASSSDGQGGTEAFF

V: TRBV5-1
J: TRBJ2-7
D: TRBD2
size: -
DNA: TGCGCCAGCAGCTTGGGCGGGGGGTCCTACGAGCAGTACTTC
CDR3: CASSLGGGSYEQYF

V: TRBV20-1
J: TRBJ1-1
D: -
size: once
DNA: TGCAGTGCTAGTGGGCTTACGAACACTGAAGCTTTCTTT
CDR3: CSASGLTNTEAFF

V: TRBV2
J: TRBJ2-7
D: -
size: few
DNA: TGTGCCAGCAGTGAACGGATCTCCTACGAGCAGTACTTC
CDR3: CASSERISYEQYF

V: TRBV2
J: TRBJ1-1
D: -
size: -
DNA: TGTGCCAGCAACTTTTACACTGAAGCTTTCTTT
CDR3: CASNFYTEAFF

V: TRBV10-3
J: TRBJ1-1
D: -
size: -
DNA: TGTGCCATCTCTTTGCGTGGGGGGCTGAGCACTGAAGCTTTCTTT
CDR3: CAISLRGGLSTEAFF

V: TRBV5-6
J: TRBJ2-7
D: -
size: -
DNA: TGTGCCAGCAGCTTGAGAGGGGGGCGGCCCAACGAGCAGTACTTC
CDR3: CASSLRGGRPNEQYF

V: TRBV7-9
J: TRBJ2-3
D: -
size: -
DNA: TGTGCCAGCAGCCCAGAGGCAGATACGCAGTATTTT
CDR3: CASSPEADTQYF

V: TRBV2
J: TRBJ2-5
D: TRBD1
size: -
DNA: TGTGCCAGCAACATAAGGACAGGGTGGGGAGAGACCCAGTACTTC
CDR3: CASNIRTGWGETQYF

V: TRBV7-6
J: TRBJ2-7
D: TRBD2
size: -
DNA: TGTGCCAGCAGCCCCGCGGGGAGCGGGGGGGCGTACGAGCAGTACTTC
CDR3: CASSPAGSGGAYEQYF

V: TRBV15
J: TRBJ1-1
D: TRBD1
size: -
DNA: TGTGCCACCAGCAGAGGGTCCGGGACAGGGTTGACTGAAGCTTTCTTT
CDR3: CATSRGSGTGLTEAFF

V: TRBV5-1
J: TRBJ1-1
D: -
size: -
DNA: TGCGCCAGCAGCTTGGATGGCGCGGGCACTGAAGCTTTCTTT
CDR3: CASSLDGAGTEAFF

V: TRBV7-2
J: TRBJ1-2
D: -
size: -
DNA: TGTGCATTGAGCTGGGGCAGTTTAGGTGGCTACACCTTC
CDR3: CALSWGSLGGYTF

V: TRBV18
J: TRBJ1-1
D: -
size: -
DNA: TGTGCCAGCTCACCACAGGGCCTGAATGCTGAAGCTTTCTTT
CDR3: CASSPQGLNAEAFF

V: TRBV12-3/TRBV12-4
J: TRBJ2-1
D: -
size: -
DNA: TGTGCCAGTCTGTCGGGCCTCTACAATGAGCAGTTCTTC
CDR3: CASLSGLYNEQFF

V: TRBV20-1
J: TRBJ1-4
D: -
size: -
DNA: TGCAGCCTGGACGGGGGAGAAAAACTGTTTTTT
CDR3: CSLDGGEKLFF

V: TRBV3-1/TRBV3-2
J: TRBJ1-1
D: -
size: -
DNA: TGTGCCAGCAGCCAAGCGTTTTCGAACACTGAAGCTTTCTTT
CDR3: CASSQAFSNTEAFF

V: TRBV3-1/TRBV3-2
J: TRBJ2-5
D: TRBD2
size: -
DNA: TGTGCCAGCAGCCTCCGTTCCCCAGCGGGGGGGAGGGCCCAGTACTTC
CDR3: CASSLRSPAGGRAQYF

V: TRBV28
J: TRBJ2-2
D: TRBD2
size: -
DNA: TGTGCCAGTTTAGCGGGGCCGAACACCGGGGAGCTGTTTTTT
CDR3: CASLAGPNTGELFF

V: TRBV28
J: TRBJ1-5
D: TRBD1
size: -
DNA: TGTGCCAGCCAGGGGGCTGGGACCAATCAGCCCCAGCATTTT
CDR3: CASQGAGTNQPQHF

V: TRBV3-1/TRBV3-2
J: TRBJ2-7
D: TRBD1
size: once
DNA: TGTGCCAGCAGCCGGGACAGGGCCCACGAGCAGTACTTC
CDR3: CASSRDRAHEQYF

V: TRBV27
J: TRBJ2-1
D: TRBD2
size: -
DNA: TGTGCCAGCAGACCCCCCCTAGCGGAGGGTGGTGAGCAGTTCTTC
CDR3: CASRPPLAEGGEQFF

V: TRBV6-5
J: TRBJ1-5
D: TRBD1
size: -
DNA: TGTGCCAGCGAGGGACAGGGAATTGGCAATCAGCCCCAGCATTTT
CDR3: CASEGQGIGNQPQHF